Sequencing of this T cell receptor beta chain was carried out in a study of CD8 T cells in ankylosing spondylitis. Notes on the study in general: Both synovial fluid and blood in reactive arthritis had previously been reported to carry some motif variants. Within ankylosing spondylitis blood, a TCR beta motif made up of under 10 highly homologous variants appeared to be characteristic.

Scientists made TCR beta libraries using quantitative 5'-RACE with molecular barcodes. TCRdb ran MiXCR on the 5' RACE reads and lists one entry per CDR3 protein. In the table there are about 440,000 distinct CDR3 sequences, about 15% of which are singletons. This clonotype appeared many times. The antigen is not known. V shed 6 bases, J shed 0 bases, and the junction held 5 bases outside the gene matches. This CDR3 region has 15 residues. CDR1 GTSNPN and CDR2 SVGIG come from the germline V gene (reference sequence). This sequence was found in a male donor with ankylosing spondylitis. The gene calls are TRBV30 and TRBJ2-3, with 11 bases identical to TRBD2. The sample consisted of blood, either unsorted or a sorted T cell fraction (not recorded which). This CDR3 is CACSSGGTSTDTQYF. The CDR3 DNA sequence: TGTGCCTGCTCTAGCGGGGGGACTAGCACAGATACGCAGTATTTT.